Shown below are 28 T cell receptor beta chains from a single sample sequenced in a study of blood T cell repertoires in COVID-19. The repertoire was sequenced with immunoSEQ multiplex PCR; TCRdb's copy has only in-frame clones and lacks some. The table has some 120,000 clones, 90% seen once; the top ten hold 1.5% to 2%. Material for sequencing was peripheral blood. These receptors were collected from a human donor with active COVID-19. The donor label of this sample is uncertain.

This chain's CDR3 is CASSPPGAPYEQYF. CDR3 in DNA: TGTGCCAGCAGCCCCCCAGGGGCCCCCTACGAGCAGTACTTC. The chain couples TRBV3-1 (or the pseudogene TRBV3-2) to TRBJ2-7, with a weak D call TRBD1 (6 bases). Per germline, CDR1 LGHDT and CDR2 YNNKEL (reference sequence). Trimming left V 4 bases short and J 2 bases short, with 12 bases between. This CDR3 has 14 amino acids.

The rearrangement links TRBV3-1 (or the pseudogene TRBV3-2) to TRBJ1-2, with no clear D. In germline, CDR1 is LGHDT, CDR2 YNNKEL (reference sequence). The CDR3 consists of 13 residues. V lost 1 base, J lost 6 bases, and 9 bases lay in between. Written as DNA, the CDR3 is TGTGCCAGCAGCCAAGCTCGGGTTGATGGCTACACCTTC. This sequence encodes CASSQARVDGYTF.

The chain links TRBV15 to TRBJ1-4; perhaps TRBD1 as D (5 bases). With 3 bases removed from V and 2 bases from J, the gap between germline ends came to 13 bases. Per the germline V gene, CDR1 is LNHNV and CDR2 is YYDKDF (reference sequence). CDR3 length: 16 residues. CDR3 in DNA: TGTGCCACCAGCAGTACCGCCCAGGGCACTAATGAAAAACTGTTTTTT. Its translation is CATSSTAQGTNEKLFF.

The chain has TRBV12-5 and TRBJ2-3, with 14 bases lining up with TRBD2. The V segment lost 1 base and the J segment 4 bases; nucleotides outside the gene matches: 7. The CDR3 loop spans 18 amino acids. Germline V lookup: CDR1 LGHNT, CDR2 FRNRAP. The CDR3 region has the DNA TGTGCTAGTGGTTTGGACCCTCGGACTAGCGGGGGGCCAGATACGCAGTATTTT. Protein product: CASGLDPRTSGGPDTQYF.

This chain uses TRBV14 with TRBJ1-1; D might be TRBD1 (6 bases). V was trimmed by 10 bases and J by 0 bases, leaving 12 bases between them. This CDR3 comprises 13 residues. Germline lookup yields CDR1 SGHDN and CDR2 FVKESK. CDR3 amino acids: CAIKDSMNTEAFF. CDR3 DNA: TGTGCCATCAAGGACAGTATGAACACTGAAGCTTTCTTT.

This rearrangement joins TRBV20-1 to TRBJ1-1, with D tentatively TRBD1 (5 bases). Germline CDR1 is DFQATT and CDR2 is SNEGSKA (reference sequence). The CDR3 sequence is 15 residues long. V was clipped by 3 bases and J by 0 bases, with 14 bases between them. In nucleotides, the CDR3 is TGCAGTGCTAGTAGGGGAGGGTCCATGAACACTGAAGCTTTCTTT. This gives the protein CSASRGGSMNTEAFF.

V usage is TRBV5-4 and J usage is TRBJ1-4, with a possible D match to TRBD1 (6 bases). The V and J ends lost 4 bases and 7 bases respectively, with 11 bases between them. Germline CDR1 reads SGHNT; CDR2 reads YYREEE (reference sequence). The CDR3 extends over 13 amino acids. The CDR3 sequence is CASSQGSGEKLFF. In DNA, the CDR3 is TGTGCCAGCAGCCAGGGGTCCGGTGAAAAACTGTTTTTT.

The V call is TRBV6-5, the J call TRBJ1-4, with D possibly TRBD1 on 5 matching bases. V lost 8 bases and J 6 bases, leaving 19 bases between the germline ends. Germline V lookup: CDR1 MNHEY, CDR2 SVGAGI. There are 15 residues in the CDR3. CDR3 sequence reads: CASGPIGVADEKLFF. Written as DNA, the CDR3 is TGTGCCAGCGGTCCAATAGGGGTAGCGGATGAAAAACTGTTTTTT.

A few counts support this clone. The V call is TRBV19, the J call TRBJ1-6; the match to TRBD1 covers 8 bases. Looked up from germline, CDR1 is LNHDA and CDR2 is SQIVND (reference sequence). The junction had 4 bases not matched to a gene; V was cut back by 8 bases and J by 7 bases. CDR3 size: 13 residues. The DNA of the CDR3 is TGTGCCAGTGGGACAGGATTAAATTCACCCCTCCACTTT. This gives the protein CASGTGLNSPLHF. Combining the CDR3 with reference TRBV19 and TRBJ1-6 gives the whole variable domain DGGITQSPKYLFRKEGQNVTLSCEQNLNHDAMYWYRQDPGQGLRLIYYSQIVNDFQKGDIAEGYSVSREKKESFPLTVTSAQKNPTAFYLCASGTGLNSPLHFGNGTRLTVT.

The V and J genes are TRBV3-1 (or the pseudogene TRBV3-2) and TRBJ1-2, with 7 bases identical to TRBD1. The CDR3 consists of 13 residues. J gave up 6 bases and V 1 base, and 2 bases lay outside the gene matches. Germline values: CDR1 LGHDT, CDR2 YNNKEL (reference sequence). The CDR3 is CASSQGQGHGYTF. Written as DNA, the CDR3 is TGTGCCAGCAGCCAAGGACAGGGCCATGGCTACACCTTC.

This clone was found once. CDR3 sequence (DNA): TGCGCCAGCAGTCGCAGCAACAGGGTGTCAGAGGAAAAACTGTTTTTT. Encoded protein: CASSRSNRVSEEKLFF. The V and J genes are TRBV4-3 and TRBJ1-4; D is perhaps TRBD1 (6 bases). Between the trimmed V and J ends, which lost 6 bases and 8 bases, there was a span of 22 bases. The length of the CDR3 is 16 residues. In germline, CDR1 is LGHNA, CDR2 YSLEER.

Only one count was recorded for this clone. The rearrangement joins TRBV28 to TRBJ1-1; D gene unclear. Germline-derived CDR1 and CDR2 are MDHEN and SYDVKM. The CDR3 is 12 amino acids. Trimming removed 2 bases at V and 5 bases at J, with 6 bases between. CDR3: CASSLPGTEAFF. CDR3 DNA: TGTGCCAGCAGTTTACCGGGAACTGAAGCTTTCTTT.

CDR3 loop: CASSSRGGYEQYF. The CDR3 coding sequence is TGTGCCAGCAGCTCTAGGGGGGGATACGAGCAGTACTTC. The rearrangement uses TRBV7-2 and TRBJ2-7, with a possible D match to TRBD2 (7 bases). CDR1 and CDR2 (germline): SGHTA, FQGNSA. V lost 4 bases and J lost 4, with 11 bases in between. The CDR3 runs 13 residues. The complete variable domain, with remaining parts taken from reference TRBV7-2 and TRBJ2-7, reads GAGVSQSPSNKVTEKGKDVELRCDPISGHTALYWYRQSLGQGLEFLIYFQGNSAPDKSGLPSDRFSAERTGGSVSTLTIQRTQQEDSAVYLCASSSRGGYEQYFGPGTRLTVT.

CDR3 protein: CASSISQPNEQFF. The CDR3 DNA sequence: TGTGCCAGTAGTATATCACAACCCAATGAGCAGTTCTTC. V is TRBV19 and J is TRBJ2-1; D gene uncertain. There are 13 residues in the CDR3. The ends were cut back, 2 bases at V and 6 bases at J, with 8 bases in the middle. CDR1 and CDR2 (germline): LNHDA, SQIVND (reference sequence).

CDR3 bases: TGTGCCAGCAGCCAGGGCGGGGGCGGGGGCCCTTATGGCTACACCTTC. This codes for CASSQGGGGGPYGYTF. V is TRBV5-4 and J is TRBJ1-2, with D maybe TRBD1 (6 bases). The V gene lost 4 bases and the J gene lost 5 bases, with 21 bases spanning the gap. The CDR3 spans 16 residues. CDR1 is SGHNT, CDR2 YYREEE, per germline (reference sequence).

The rearrangement joins TRBV6-2 or TRBV6-3 to TRBJ2-3; D possibly corresponds to TRBD2 (6 bases). Germline-derived CDR1 and CDR2 are MNHEY and SVGEGT. Trimming left V 6 bases short and J 5 bases short, with 21 bases between. The CDR3 totals 16 residues. CDR3 nucleotides: TGTGCCAGCAGCACCCGACTAGTTTCTCCTCTAGATACGCAGTATTTT. Translation: CASSTRLVSPLDTQYF.

V is TRBV18 and J is TRBJ2-3; D is perhaps TRBD2 (6 bases). V was shortened by 3 bases and J by 4 bases, with 17 bases between the two germline ends. Germline-derived CDR1 and CDR2 are KGHSH and LQKENI. The CDR3 consists of 16 residues. CDR3 in DNA: TGTGCCAGCTCACCCCCCCCCGCGGGGCCCGCAGATACGCAGTATTTT. Translated, it gives CASSPPPAGPADTQYF.

This clone is a singleton in its sample. V gene TRBV6-2 or TRBV6-3 combines with J gene TRBJ2-1; the match to TRBD1 covers 9 bases. The CDR3 totals 15 residues. CDR1 is MNHEY and CDR2 is SVGEGT in the germline V gene. V trimming: 1 base; J trimming: 4 bases; junction bases outside the gene matches: 2. CDR3 loop: CASSYYGTGYNEQFF. The CDR3 DNA reads TGTGCCAGCAGTTACTATGGGACAGGGTACAATGAGCAGTTCTTC.

The chain couples TRBV2 to TRBJ2-3; 12 positions match TRBD2. The CDR3 is 18 amino acids. Trimming cost V 3 bases and J 2 bases; bases outside gene matches: 9. Looked up from germline, CDR1 is SNHLY and CDR2 is FYNNEI. The CDR3 sequence is CASSESRTSGVFTDTQYF. Written as DNA, the CDR3 is TGTGCCAGCAGTGAGTCCCGGACTAGCGGGGTGTTCACAGATACGCAGTATTTT.

The genes are TRBV7-2 and TRBJ2-5, with D maybe TRBD1 (5 bases). Germline CDR1 reads SGHTA; CDR2 reads FQGNSA. This CDR3 spans 15 amino acids. Trimming removed 3 bases from V and 5 bases from J, with 16 bases in between. Here the CDR3 reads CASSLFGHRLETQYF. The CDR3 DNA sequence: TGTGCCAGCAGCTTGTTCGGACATCGTTTGGAGACCCAGTACTTC.

The rearrangement joins TRBV3-1 (or the pseudogene TRBV3-2) to TRBJ1-4; D is unclear. The V gene's germline CDR1 is LGHDT and CDR2 YNNKEL (reference sequence). The V end lost 4 bases, the J end lost 0 bases, and 9 bases lay between the germline ends. CDR3 length equals 15 residues. The CDR3 protein is CASSPYRATNEKLFF. The CDR3 region has the DNA TGTGCCAGCAGCCCCTACAGAGCAACTAATGAAAAACTGTTTTTT.

This chain links TRBV19 with TRBJ1-2, with 7 bases that match TRBD1. With 5 bases clipped from V and 4 bases from J, the junction kept 10 bases outside the gene matches. This CDR3 region has 15 residues. Germline CDR1 and CDR2: LNHDA and SQIVND (reference sequence). CDR3 bases: TGTGCCAGTAGTGGCCAGAGGGACAGCAGCTATGGCTACACCTTC. It yields the protein CASSGQRDSSYGYTF.

J is TRBJ1-6 and V is TRBV19, with 9 bases identical to TRBD1. The germline CDR1 and CDR2 sequences are LNHDA and SQIVND (reference sequence). CDR3 length: 14 residues. V gave up 5 bases and J gave up 10 bases; unmatched junction bases: 6. The CDR3 DNA reads TGTGCCAGTAGTGCGGACAGGGGCGGGTCACCCCTCCACTTT. It translates to CASSADRGGSPLHF.

This clone showed up just once. This chain connects TRBV4-1 to TRBJ1-2; D gene unclear. V was shortened by 0 bases and J by 3 bases, with 14 bases between the two germline ends. Germline CDR1 and CDR2: MGHRA and YSYEKL. The CDR3 is 16 amino acids. The CDR3, as DNA: TGCGCCAGCAGCCAAGAATCACAGCCTACCGACTATGGCTACACCTTC. This encodes CASSQESQPTDYGYTF.

This chain connects TRBV5-1 to TRBJ2-1; tentative D call: TRBD2 (5 bases). Deletions cut 1 base from V and 0 bases from J, with 11 bases between. Germline V gene sequence: CDR1 SGHRS, CDR2 YFSETQ. CDR3 length equals 16 residues. The CDR3 protein is CASSLLAGSSYNEQFF. CDR3 DNA sequence: TGCGCCAGCAGCTTGCTAGCTGGGAGCTCCTACAATGAGCAGTTCTTC.

V is TRBV3-1 (or the pseudogene TRBV3-2) and J is TRBJ1-2; no clear D gene. Trimming removed 4 bases from V and 9 bases from J, with 18 bases in between. There are 14 residues in the CDR3. Germline V CDR1 and CDR2: LGHDT, YNNKEL (reference sequence). Written as DNA, the CDR3 is TGTGCCAGCAGCCCCTCCCGGGTCCGTCAGAGCTACACCTTC. As protein: CASSPSRVRQSYTF.

A single count supports this clone. The rearrangement joins TRBV7-2 to TRBJ1-5, with 8 bases aligning to TRBD1. V lost 5 bases and J lost 2; bases outside the gene matches: 8. This CDR3 has 16 amino acids. CDR1 and CDR2 from the germline V gene are SGHTA and FQGNSA. CDR3 sequence reads: CASSLRTGTGNQPQHF. CDR3 DNA: TGTGCCAGCAGCCTTAGGACAGGGACGGGCAATCAGCCCCAGCATTTT.

V and J are TRBV28 and TRBJ1-2; D is uncertain. The V and J ends lost 9 bases and 3 bases respectively, with 11 bases between them. The germline gives CDR1 MDHEN, CDR2 SYDVKM. The CDR3 has 12 residues. The CDR3 DNA sequence: TGTGCCAGTGAGGGTTTCGACTATGGCTACACCTTC. Encoded protein: CASEGFDYGYTF.